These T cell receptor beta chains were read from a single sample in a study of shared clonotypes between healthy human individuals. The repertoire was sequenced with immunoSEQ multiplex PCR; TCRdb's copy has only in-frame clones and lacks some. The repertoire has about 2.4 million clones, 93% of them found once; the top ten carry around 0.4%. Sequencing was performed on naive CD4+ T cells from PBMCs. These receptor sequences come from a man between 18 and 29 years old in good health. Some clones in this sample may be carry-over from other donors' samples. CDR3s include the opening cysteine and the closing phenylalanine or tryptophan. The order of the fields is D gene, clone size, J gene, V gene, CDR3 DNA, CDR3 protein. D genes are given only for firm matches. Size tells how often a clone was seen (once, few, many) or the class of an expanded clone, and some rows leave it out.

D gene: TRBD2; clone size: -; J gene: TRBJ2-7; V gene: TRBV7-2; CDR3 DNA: TGTGCCAGCAGGCCTTCGCTGGCGGGAGCCCACGAGCAGTACTTC; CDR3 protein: CASRPSLAGAHEQYF
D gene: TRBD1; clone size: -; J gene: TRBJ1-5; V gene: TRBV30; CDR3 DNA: TGTGCCTGGGGACAGGGTGATGGCAATCAGCCCCAGCATTTT; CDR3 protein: CAWGQGDGNQPQHF
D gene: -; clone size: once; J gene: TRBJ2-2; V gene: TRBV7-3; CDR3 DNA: TGTGCCAGCAGCCCCCCGGCTGTAGGGGAGCTGTTTTTT; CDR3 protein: CASSPPAVGELFF
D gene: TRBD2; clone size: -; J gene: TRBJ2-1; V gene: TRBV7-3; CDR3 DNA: TGTGCCAGCAGCTTAACCGCGACTAGCGCCAATGAGCAGTTCTTC; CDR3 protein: CASSLTATSANEQFF
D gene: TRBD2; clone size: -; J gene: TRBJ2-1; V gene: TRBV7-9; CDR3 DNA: TGTGCCAGCAGCTTAGGAGCGGGAGGGCCGAACAATGAGCAGTTCTTC; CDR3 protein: CASSLGAGGPNNEQFF
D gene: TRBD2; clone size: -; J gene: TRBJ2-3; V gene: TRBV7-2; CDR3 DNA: TGTGCCAGCGACCAATCCTCCGGGACTAGCGGGAGTGCGCAGTATTTT; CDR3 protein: CASDQSSGTSGSAQYF
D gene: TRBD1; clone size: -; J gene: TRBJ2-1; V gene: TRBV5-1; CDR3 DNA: TGCGCCAGCAGCTTGGACAGGGGCGATGAGCAGTTCTTC; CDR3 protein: CASSLDRGDEQFF
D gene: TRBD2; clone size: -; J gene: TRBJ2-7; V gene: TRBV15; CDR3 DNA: TGTGCCACCAGCAGAGATTCCGCGGGAGGGGGCTACGAGCAGTACTTC; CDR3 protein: CATSRDSAGGGYEQYF
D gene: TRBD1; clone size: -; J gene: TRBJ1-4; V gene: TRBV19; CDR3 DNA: TGTGCCAGTACCGCGGGAGACAGGGGACTGTTTTTT; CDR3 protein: CASTAGDRGLFF
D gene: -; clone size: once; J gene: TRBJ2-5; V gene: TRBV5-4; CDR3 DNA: TGTGCCAGCAGCTCCCGGACAGTCCAAGAGACCCAGTACTTC; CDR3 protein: CASSSRTVQETQYF
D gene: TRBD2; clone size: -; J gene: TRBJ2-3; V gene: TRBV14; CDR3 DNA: TGTGCCAGCAGCCAAGACTGGGCACTAGCGGGAGCAGATACGCAGTATTTT; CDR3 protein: CASSQDWALAGADTQYF
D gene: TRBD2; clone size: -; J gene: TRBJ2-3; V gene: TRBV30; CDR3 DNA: TGTGCCTGGAGGAGGAAGATGAACTTAGCGGGATTAAGCACAGATACGCAGTATTTT; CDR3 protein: CAWRRKMNLAGLSTDTQYF
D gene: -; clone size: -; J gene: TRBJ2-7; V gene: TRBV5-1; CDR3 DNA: TGCGCCAGCAGCTTGGGGCCCCCGTGGACGACACCCGAGCAGTACTTC; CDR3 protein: CASSLGPPWTTPEQYF
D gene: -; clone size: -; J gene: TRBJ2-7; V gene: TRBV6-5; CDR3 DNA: TGTGCCAGCAGTTTGAGGGGTTCCGAGCAGTACTTC; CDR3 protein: CASSLRGSEQYF
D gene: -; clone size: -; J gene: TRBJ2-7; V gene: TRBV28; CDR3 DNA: TGTGCCAGCAGTTTCCCGCGGGACTACGAGCAGTACTTC; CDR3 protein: CASSFPRDYEQYF
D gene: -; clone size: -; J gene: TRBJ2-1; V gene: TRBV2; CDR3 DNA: TGTGCCAGCATTCCGGTATACGGGGGTACCGCGAAAACGGACAATGAGCAGTTCTTC; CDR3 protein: CASIPVYGGTAKTDNEQFF
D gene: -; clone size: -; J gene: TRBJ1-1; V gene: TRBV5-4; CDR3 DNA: TGTGCCAGCAGCCCCCGGTCCAACACTGAAGCTTTCTTT; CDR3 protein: CASSPRSNTEAFF
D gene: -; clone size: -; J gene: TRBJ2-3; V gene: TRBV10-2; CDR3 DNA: TGCGCCAGCAGGAAAGATGGGTCAACGCAGTATTTT; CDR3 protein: CASRKDGSTQYF
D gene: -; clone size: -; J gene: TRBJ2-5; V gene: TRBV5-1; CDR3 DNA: TGCGCCAGCAGCTTAACTCGGACCCCGCAAGAGACCCAGTACTTC; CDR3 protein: CASSLTRTPQETQYF
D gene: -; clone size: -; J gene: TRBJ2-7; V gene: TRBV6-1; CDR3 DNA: TGTGCCAGCCGGAAAGGGAACCGCGGCGAGCAGTACTTC; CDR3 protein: CASRKGNRGEQYF
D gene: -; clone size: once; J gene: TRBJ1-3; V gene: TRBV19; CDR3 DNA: TGTGCCAGTAGTCCCAGGCCCGCAGGCGTCTCTGGAAACACCATATATTTT; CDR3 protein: CASSPRPAGVSGNTIYF
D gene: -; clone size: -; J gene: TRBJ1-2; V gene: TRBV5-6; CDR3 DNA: TGTGCCAGCAGCCCAATTGGCACGCGTGGCTACACCTTC; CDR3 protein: CASSPIGTRGYTF
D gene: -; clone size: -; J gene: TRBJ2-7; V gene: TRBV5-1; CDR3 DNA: TGCGCCAGCAGCTTGTTTGATGTGGGGAACGAGCAGTACTTC; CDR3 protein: CASSLFDVGNEQYF
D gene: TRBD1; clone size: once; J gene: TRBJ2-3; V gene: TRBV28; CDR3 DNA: TGTGCCAGCAGTCCCGGGACAGGGGGCACAGATACGCAGTATTTT; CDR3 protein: CASSPGTGGTDTQYF
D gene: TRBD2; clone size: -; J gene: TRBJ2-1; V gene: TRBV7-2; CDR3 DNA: TGTGCCAGCAGCCAGGGCCGACGAGCGGGAGGAAGGAATGAGCAGTTCTTC; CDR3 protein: CASSQGRRAGGRNEQFF
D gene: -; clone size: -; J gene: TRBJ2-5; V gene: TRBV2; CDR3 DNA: TGTGCCAGCAGTGAGTCCCGGGTACAAGAGACCCAGTACTTC; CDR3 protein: CASSESRVQETQYF
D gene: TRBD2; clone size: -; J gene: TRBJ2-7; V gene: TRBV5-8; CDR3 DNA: TGTGCCAGCAGCTTGCTAGCGGGACGAGGGCACGAGCAGTACTTC; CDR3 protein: CASSLLAGRGHEQYF
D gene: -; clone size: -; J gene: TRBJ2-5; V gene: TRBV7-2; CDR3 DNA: TGTGCCAGCAGCCGAAGACAGGTACAAGAGACCCAGTACTTC; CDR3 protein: CASSRRQVQETQYF
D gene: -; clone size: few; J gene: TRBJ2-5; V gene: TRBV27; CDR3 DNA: TGTGCCAGCAGACAAGAGACCCAGTACTTC; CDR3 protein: CASRQETQYF
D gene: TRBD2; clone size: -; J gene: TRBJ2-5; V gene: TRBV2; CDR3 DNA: TGTGCCAGCAGGAGACTAGCGGGCTTCCAAGAGACCCAGTACTTC; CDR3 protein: CASRRLAGFQETQYF
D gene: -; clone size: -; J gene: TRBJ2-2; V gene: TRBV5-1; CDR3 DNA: TGCGCCAGCAGCTTGATGCCCGACACCGGGGAGCTGTTTTTT; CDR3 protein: CASSLMPDTGELFF
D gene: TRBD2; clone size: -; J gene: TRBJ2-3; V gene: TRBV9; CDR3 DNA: TGTGCCAGCACCCAGACTAGCGTGGCAGATACGCAGTATTTT; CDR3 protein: CASTQTSVADTQYF
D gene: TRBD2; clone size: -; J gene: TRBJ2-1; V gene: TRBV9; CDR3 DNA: TGTGCCAGCAGCCCTCTCACTAGCGGGAGGGGATATGAGCAGTTCTTC; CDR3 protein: CASSPLTSGRGYEQFF
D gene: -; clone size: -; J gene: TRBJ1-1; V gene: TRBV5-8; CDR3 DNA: TGTGCCACTCAAAGGCTTCGCGATTCGTGGAACACTGAAGCTTTCTTT; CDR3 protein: CATQRLRDSWNTEAFF
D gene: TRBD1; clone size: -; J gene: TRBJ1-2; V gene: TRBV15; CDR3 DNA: TGTGCCACCAGCAGAGATGCAGGGGGCTCTGGCTACACCTTC; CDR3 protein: CATSRDAGGSGYTF
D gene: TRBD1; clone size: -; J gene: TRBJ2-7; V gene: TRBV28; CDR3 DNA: TGTGCCAGCAGTTTTCCAGGGGGTACGAGGGAGCAGTACTTC; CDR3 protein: CASSFPGGTREQYF
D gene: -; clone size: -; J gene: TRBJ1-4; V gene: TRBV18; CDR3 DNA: TGTGCCAGCTCACCCGGGCTAGCTAATGAAAAACTGTTTTTT; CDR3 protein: CASSPGLANEKLFF